The 18 T cell receptor beta chains given below trace back to one sample, sequenced in a study of technical replicates of blood from a few donors. Data came from immunoSEQ multiplex PCR; TCRdb stores just in-frame clones and leaves some out. In the table there are tens of thousands of clones, around 86% of which are singletons. Sequencing was performed on PBMCs. The origin of the receptors is a human donor in good health. Some clones in this sample may be carry-over from other donors' samples.

V gene TRBV6-1 combines with J gene TRBJ1-6, with D perhaps TRBD1 (6 bases). The ends were cut back, 8 bases at V and 10 bases at J, with 18 bases in the middle. Germline loops: CDR1 MNHNS, CDR2 SASEGT. This CDR3 contains 14 residues. The CDR3 DNA follows: TGTGCCAGCGGACCCGGGACATTGGTGTCACCCCTCCACTTT. Protein: CASGPGTLVSPLHF.

The J gene is TRBJ2-7, the V gene TRBV6-5; a possible D gene is TRBD1 (5 bases). The CDR3 is 14 residues long. The ends were cut back, 2 bases at V and 3 bases at J, with 11 bases in the middle. Germline CDR1 MNHEY, CDR2 SVGAGI. In DNA, the CDR3 is TGTGCCAGCAGTTACCCCGACAGACTCTACGAGCAGTACTTC. Protein product: CASSYPDRLYEQYF.

This sequence joins TRBV30 and TRBJ2-3; 12 bases agree with TRBD2. The CDR3 is made up of 18 amino acids. Germline V gene sequence: CDR1 GTSNPN, CDR2 SVGIG (reference sequence). The ends lost 3 bases at V and 0 bases at J; junction bases unmatched: 10. The CDR3 loop is CAWRPGTSGRPSTDTQYF. The CDR3 DNA sequence: TGTGCCTGGAGGCCGGGCACTAGCGGGAGGCCCAGCACAGATACGCAGTATTTT. Full variable domain (outside the CDR3, taken from reference TRBV30 and TRBJ2-3): SQTIHQWPATLVQPVGSPLSLECTVEGTSNPNLYWYRQAAGRGLQLLFYSVGIGQISSEVPQNLSASRPQDRQFILSSKKLLLSDSGFYLCAWRPGTSGRPSTDTQYFGPGTRLTVL.

The CDR3 sequence is CASSVLGGTGRDTQYF. The CDR3 DNA follows: TGTGCCAGCAGCGTACTAGGGGGGACAGGGCGTGATACGCAGTATTTT. The chain uses TRBV11-1 and TRBJ2-3; 9 bases are shared with TRBD1. CDR1 SGHAT and CDR2 FQDESV come from the germline V gene (reference sequence). The CDR3 covers 16 residues. The ends lost 5 bases at V and 6 bases at J; junction bases unmatched: 12.

The gene calls are TRBV30 and TRBJ1-3; 8 nucleotides align to TRBD1. From germline, CDR1 is GTSNPN and CDR2 SVGIG (reference sequence). CDR3 length: 15 amino acids. The trim removed 4 bases at V and 4 bases at J, leaving 9 bases unmatched. CDR3 in DNA: TGTGCCTGGACCAAGTTGGGGACAGGAGGAAACACCATATATTTT. This sequence encodes CAWTKLGTGGNTIYF. The full variable domain, its missing parts supplied by reference TRBV30 and TRBJ1-3, is SQTIHQWPATLVQPVGSPLSLECTVEGTSNPNLYWYRQAAGRGLQLLFYSVGIGQISSEVPQNLSASRPQDRQFILSSKKLLLSDSGFYLCAWTKLGTGGNTIYFGEGSWLTVV.

This chain uses TRBV2 with TRBJ2-2; a possible D gene is TRBD2 (5 bases). Between the trimmed V and J ends, which lost 7 bases and 2 bases, there was a span of 14 bases. CDR1 SNHLY and CDR2 FYNNEI come from the germline V gene. This CDR3 contains 15 residues. CDR3 sequence reads: CASNFRLANTGELFF. DNA for the CDR3: TGTGCCAGCAACTTCAGGCTAGCTAACACCGGGGAGCTGTTTTTT.

The genes are TRBV29-1 and TRBJ2-3; D gene unclear. The germline V gene encodes CDR1 SQVTM and CDR2 ANQGSEA. This CDR3 is built from 13 residues. V lost 3 bases and J 4 bases, leaving 11 bases between the germline ends. This CDR3 is CSVEEWRADTQYF. CDR3 coding DNA: TGCAGCGTTGAGGAGTGGAGAGCAGATACGCAGTATTTT.

The rearrangement joins TRBV4-2 to TRBJ2-7; 7 bases line up with TRBD2. Unmatched junction bases numbered 5, after V lost 0 bases and J lost 0 bases. The CDR3 spans 16 residues. Germline assignment: CDR1 LGHNA and CDR2 YNFKEQ. CDR3 residues: CASSQEASGTSYEQYF. The CDR3 DNA reads as TGTGCCAGCAGCCAAGAAGCTAGCGGAACCTCCTACGAGCAGTACTTC.

The CDR3 region is CASSPGQIYNEQFF. CDR3 coding DNA: TGCGCCAGCAGCCCAGGACAGATCTACAATGAGCAGTTCTTC. This chain links TRBV5-1 with TRBJ2-1, with D tentatively TRBD1 (6 bases). The CDR3 extends over 14 amino acids. The ends were cut back, 4 bases at V and 3 bases at J, with 11 bases in the middle. Germline CDR1 SGHRS, CDR2 YFSETQ.

This clone was seen a handful of times. V and J are TRBV6-4 and TRBJ2-2; D gene unclear. Germline loops: CDR1 MRHNA, CDR2 SNTAGT. V was trimmed by 0 bases and J by 3 bases, leaving 5 bases between them. The CDR3 runs 14 residues. The CDR3 DNA reads as TGTGCCAGCAGTGACTCCCGGGACACCGGGGAGCTGTTTTTT. Residues: CASSDSRDTGELFF.

J is TRBJ2-3 and V is TRBV5-4; D unclear. The CDR3 covers 13 residues. V shed 0 bases and J shed 5 bases, with 7 bases lying between them. Germline V gene sequence: CDR1 SGHNT, CDR2 YYREEE (reference sequence). CDR3 nucleotide sequence: TGTGCCAGCAGCTTGGAATTGAGAGATACGCAGTATTTT. It encodes CASSLELRDTQYF.

J is TRBJ2-7 and V is TRBV2; D is unclear. Looked up from germline, CDR1 is SNHLY and CDR2 is FYNNEI. The CDR3 runs 12 residues. V dropped 6 bases and J dropped 6 bases, with 12 bases sitting between them. The CDR3 reads CASSVLVLEQYF. The CDR3, as DNA: TGTGCCAGCAGCGTTCTAGTGCTCGAGCAGTACTTC.

A single count supports this clone. V gene TRBV6-5 combines with J gene TRBJ2-1; TRBD1 is a possible D gene (6 bases). V gave up 5 bases and J gave up 6 bases, with 11 bases separating them. The germline CDR1 and CDR2 sequences are MNHEY and SVGAGI. The CDR3 runs to 13 residues. The CDR3 DNA follows: TGTGCCAGCAGTCCCAGACAGGCCAATGAGCAGTTCTTC. It is translated as CASSPRQANEQFF.

The CDR3 here is CASSLGGLTDGYTF. CDR3 DNA sequence: TGCGCCAGCAGCTTGGGGGGTCTGACAGATGGCTACACCTTC. The rearrangement links TRBV5-1 to TRBJ1-2; a weak D match, TRBD1 (5 bases). Germline V gene lookup returns CDR1 SGHRS and CDR2 YFSETQ. The CDR3 totals 14 residues. The V end lost 0 bases, the J end lost 6 bases, and 12 bases lay between the germline ends.

The chain recombines TRBV15 with TRBJ2-5; 8 bases fit TRBD1. Looked up from germline, CDR1 is LNHNV and CDR2 is YYDKDF (reference sequence). Trimming removed 8 bases from V and 5 bases from J; junction bases left unmatched: 10. The CDR3 has 14 residues. DNA of the CDR3: TGTGCCACCTCAGGACAGGGTTATGAGGAGACCCAGTACTTC. Its translation: CATSGQGYEETQYF.

The CDR3 region is CASSTIRTGGAGDTQYF. The DNA of the CDR3 is TGTGCCAGCAGCACCATACGGACAGGGGGCGCGGGAGATACGCAGTATTTT. The V and J genes are TRBV7-9 and TRBJ2-3, with 11 positions matching TRBD1. V trimming: 5 bases; J trimming: 5 bases; junction bases outside the gene matches: 12. This CDR3 spans 17 amino acids. Germline V lookup: CDR1 SEHNR, CDR2 FQNEAQ (reference sequence). Together with reference TRBV7-9 and TRBJ2-3, the CDR3 gives the full variable domain: DTGVSQNPRHKITKRGQNVTFRCDPISEHNRLYWYRQTLGQGPEFLTYFQNEAQLEKSRLLSDRFSAERPKGSFSTLEIQRTEQGDSAMYLCASSTIRTGGAGDTQYFGPGTRLTVL.

The chain combines TRBV6-1 with TRBJ2-1; no firm D call. The V gene's germline CDR1 is MNHNS and CDR2 SASEGT. The CDR3 is 11 residues long. The ends were cut back, 4 bases at V and 7 bases at J, with 5 bases in the middle. The CDR3 spells CASSVRNEQFF. For the CDR3, the DNA is TGTGCCAGCAGTGTGCGGAATGAGCAGTTCTTC.

J is TRBJ1-2 and V is TRBV7-9; TRBD1 aligns across 7 bases. The CDR3 contains 15 residues. V lost 5 bases to trimming and J lost 3 bases; unmatched junction nucleotides: 9. In germline, CDR1 is SEHNR, CDR2 FQNEAQ (reference sequence). CDR3 residues: CASSTTGAPDYGYTF. The DNA of the CDR3 is TGTGCCAGCAGCACAACAGGGGCCCCTGACTATGGCTACACCTTC.